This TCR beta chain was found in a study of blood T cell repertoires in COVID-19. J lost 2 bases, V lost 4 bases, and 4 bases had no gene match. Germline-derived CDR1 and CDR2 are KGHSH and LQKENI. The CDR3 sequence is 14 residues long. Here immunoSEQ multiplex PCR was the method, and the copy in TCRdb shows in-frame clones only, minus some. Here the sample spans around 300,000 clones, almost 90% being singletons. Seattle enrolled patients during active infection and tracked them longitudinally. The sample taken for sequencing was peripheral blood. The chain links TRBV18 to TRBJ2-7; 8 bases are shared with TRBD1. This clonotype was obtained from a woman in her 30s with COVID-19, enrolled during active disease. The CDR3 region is CASSQPGQAYEQYF. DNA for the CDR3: TGTGCCAGCTCACAACCGGGACAGGCCTACGAGCAGTACTTC.